These 20 T cell receptor beta chains were sequenced from one sample in a study of cytomegalovirus exposure and HLA in healthy donors. It was with 60 Vbeta and 13 Jbeta primers that the PCR ran. Only in-frame clones appear in the TCRdb table, and some are missing; sequencing was by immunoSEQ multiplex PCR. Among under 150,000 clones listed, 75% to 85% were seen once. The sample was PBMCs. The receptors stem from a woman aged 50 to 60 in good health and CMV-seropositive.

The chain combines TRBV4-2 with TRBJ2-7, with D possibly matching TRBD1 (6 bases). Germline V lookup: CDR1 LGHNA, CDR2 YNFKEQ. V lost 3 bases and J lost 5, with 14 bases in between. The CDR3 extends over 14 amino acids. CDR3 nucleotide sequence: TGTGCCAGCAGCCACAGGGGCCGGGACAACGAGCAGTACTTC. It encodes CASSHRGRDNEQYF.

The rearrangement links TRBV6-1 to TRBJ2-1, with 8 bases identical to TRBD2. The J segment lost 5 bases and the V segment lost 11 bases, leaving 11 bases of the junction unmatched. Germline CDR1 reads MNHNS; CDR2 reads SASEGT. This CDR3 has 14 amino acids. The CDR3 DNA reads as TGTGCCGGCAAGGGAGCGGGGGACCACAATGAGCAGTTCTTC. Amino acid sequence: CAGKGAGDHNEQFF.

This chain joins TRBV2 and TRBJ2-2; 8 positions match TRBD1. Trimming cost V 7 bases and J 2 bases; bases outside gene matches: 9. CDR3 length equals 16 residues. Germline V lookup: CDR1 SNHLY, CDR2 FYNNEI. As DNA, the CDR3 is TGTGCCAGCAAACAGGGGGTAGGAGGAAACACCGGGGAGCTGTTTTTT. This encodes CASKQGVGGNTGELFF.

The rearrangement joins TRBV27 to TRBJ2-7; possible D gene TRBD2, 6 bases. The ends were cut back, 3 bases at V and 1 base at J, with 19 bases in the middle. Germline-derived CDR1 and CDR2 are MNHEY and SMNVEV (reference sequence). The length of the CDR3 is 17 residues. DNA of the CDR3: TGTGCCAGCAGTTTGAAGTGGGCTAGCGCTTCGTCCTACGAGCAGTACTTC. The encoded protein is CASSLKWASASSYEQYF.

The V gene is TRBV7-2, the J gene TRBJ2-3; no definite D call. There are 13 residues in the CDR3. From germline, CDR1 is SGHTA and CDR2 FQGNSA. V lost 7 bases, J lost 4 bases, and 12 bases lay in between. The CDR3 here is CASTPRRSDTQYF. The CDR3 region has the DNA TGTGCCAGCACCCCCCGCAGGTCAGATACGCAGTATTTT.

The V call is TRBV5-1, the J call TRBJ2-7; D perhaps matches TRBD2 (6 bases). Germline CDR1 reads SGHRS; CDR2 reads YFSETQ. Trimming shortened V by 2 bases and J by 6 bases, and 21 bases separated the two germline ends. The CDR3 has 16 residues. Written as DNA, the CDR3 is TGCGCCAGCAGCTTCCAGGCGGGGACCCCTGGTAGCGAGCAGTACTTC. Protein: CASSFQAGTPGSEQYF.

This clone appeared a few times. The CDR3 DNA reads TGTGCCAGCTCACGCTTGACAGGGGACCACGAGCAGTACTTC. It yields the protein CASSRLTGDHEQYF. The chain is built from TRBV18 and TRBJ2-7; 8 bases agree with TRBD1. CDR1 KGHSH and CDR2 LQKENI come from the germline V gene. V lost 4 bases, J lost 5 bases, and 7 bases stayed unmatched. The CDR3 spans 14 residues.

The V gene is TRBV5-1, the J gene TRBJ2-7, with 10 bases fitting TRBD2. Germline CDR1 reads SGHRS; CDR2 reads YFSETQ. J gave up 5 bases and V 7 bases, and 9 bases lay outside the gene matches. The CDR3 sequence is 14 residues long. This CDR3 is CASRALAGDNEQYF. CDR3 nucleotide sequence: TGCGCCAGCCGGGCCCTAGCGGGAGACAACGAGCAGTACTTC.

The chain links TRBV7-8 to TRBJ2-5; TRBD1 matches 9 bases. V gave up 7 bases and J gave up 5 bases; unmatched junction bases: 11. CDR1 is SGHVS and CDR2 is FQNEAQ in the germline V gene. The CDR3 is made up of 15 amino acids. The CDR3 DNA reads TGTGCCAGCACACCGACAGGGGGGAACCGGGAGACCCAGTACTTC. This translates into CASTPTGGNRETQYF.

The V call is TRBV7-9, the J call TRBJ2-7, with 8 bases aligning to TRBD2. Germline CDR1 SEHNR, CDR2 FQNEAQ (reference sequence). Trimming took 4 bases from V and 6 from J; bases not matched to a gene: 5. The CDR3 extends over 13 amino acids. CDR3 in amino acids: CASSYGGEREQYF. The CDR3 coding sequence is TGTGCCAGCAGCTACGGGGGGGAGCGCGAGCAGTACTTC.

The V and J genes are TRBV4-2 and TRBJ1-1; no definite D call. Trimming stripped 4 bases from V and 4 bases from J, with 10 bases between. The length of the CDR3 is 13 residues. The germline V gene has CDR1 LGHNA and CDR2 YNFKEQ. This CDR3 reads CASSPPRGTEAFF. CDR3 coding DNA: TGTGCCAGCAGCCCTCCGAGAGGCACTGAAGCTTTCTTT.

This CDR3 reads CASSQGARGSEQFF. The DNA for the CDR3 is TGCGCCAGCAGCCAAGGGGCCAGGGGCAGTGAGCAGTTCTTC. The J gene is TRBJ2-1, the V gene TRBV4-3; the D gene is possibly TRBD1 (6 bases). CDR3 length: 14 residues. Trimming left V 1 base short and J 9 bases short, with 13 bases between. Per the germline V gene, CDR1 is LGHNA and CDR2 is YSLEER.

This sequence joins TRBV13 and TRBJ2-7; TRBD2 matches 8 bases. V shed 4 bases, J shed 2 bases, and the junction held 10 bases outside the gene matches. Germline assignment: CDR1 PRHDT and CDR2 FYEKMQ (reference sequence). The CDR3 runs 16 residues. The CDR3 sequence is CASSSKMGLVAYEQYF. The DNA of the CDR3 is TGTGCCAGCAGCTCTAAGATGGGACTAGTCGCCTACGAGCAGTACTTC.

The chain carries TRBV7-6 and TRBJ2-5; TRBD2 might be the D (5 bases). V lost 1 base and J lost 4, with 10 bases in between. Germline lookup yields CDR1 SGHVS and CDR2 FNYEAQ. The length of the CDR3 is 14 residues. The CDR3, as DNA: TGTGCCAGCAGCTTAGGTGTCGGACTAGAGACCCAGTACTTC. As protein: CASSLGVGLETQYF.

The rearrangement joins TRBV29-1 to TRBJ2-7; D is unclear. With 3 bases removed from V and 6 bases from J, the gap between germline ends came to 15 bases. Germline CDR1 and CDR2: SQVTM and ANQGSEA. The CDR3 has 13 residues. The CDR3 spells CSVEGLGLREQYF. CDR3 bases: TGCAGCGTTGAGGGTCTCGGGTTGCGCGAGCAGTACTTC.

V and J are TRBV7-2 and TRBJ2-1; 7 nucleotides line up with TRBD2. Looked up from germline, CDR1 is SGHTA and CDR2 is FQGNSA. V lost 3 bases, J lost 12 bases, and 14 bases stayed unmatched. The CDR3 extends over 15 amino acids. CDR3: CASSFGLGYRRRQFF. The CDR3 bases are TGTGCCAGCAGCTTCGGACTAGGGTATCGCCGACGGCAGTTCTTC. Full variable domain (outside the CDR3, taken from reference TRBV7-2 and TRBJ2-1): GAGVSQSPSNKVTEKGKDVELRCDPISGHTALYWYRQSLGQGLEFLIYFQGNSAPDKSGLPSDRFSAERTGGSVSTLTIQRTQQEDSAVYLCASSFGLGYRRRQFFGPGTRLTVL.

J is TRBJ2-3 and V is TRBV5-4; 8 nucleotides agree with TRBD2. The V segment lost 3 bases and the J segment 2 bases; nucleotides outside the gene matches: 5. This CDR3 has 15 amino acids. Germline-derived CDR1 and CDR2 are SGHNT and YYREEE (reference sequence). The CDR3 nucleotides are TGTGCCAGCAGCTCGGGGCGGGGGGACACAGATACGCAGTATTTT. Translation: CASSSGRGDTDTQYF.

This chain uses TRBV20-1 with TRBJ2-7; D unclear. In germline, CDR1 is DFQATT, CDR2 SNEGSKA (reference sequence). Trimming pared 4 bases from V and 3 bases from J, leaving 7 bases between. The CDR3 is made up of 11 amino acids. This CDR3 reads CSAKTGYEQYF. The CDR3 nucleotides read TGCAGTGCTAAGACTGGCTACGAGCAGTACTTC.

The rearrangement links TRBV5-1 to TRBJ2-7; tentatively, D is TRBD1 (5 bases). V lost 6 bases, J lost 2 bases, and 12 bases lay in between. This CDR3 is built from 13 residues. From germline, CDR1 is SGHRS and CDR2 YFSETQ. The DNA for the CDR3 is TGCGCCAGCACCTGGGGCGGTACCTACGAGCAGTACTTC. Translation: CASTWGGTYEQYF.

This clone was seen a few times. The V gene is TRBV28, the J gene TRBJ1-5; possible D gene TRBD1, 6 bases. Germline V CDR1 and CDR2: MDHEN, SYDVKM. This CDR3 spans 16 amino acids. V was clipped by 8 bases and J by 2 bases, with 19 bases between them. CDR3 sequence: CASVTGLRVRNQPQHF. In DNA, the CDR3 is TGTGCCAGCGTTACAGGGCTCAGGGTACGCAATCAGCCCCAGCATTTT.